The clone carrying this TCR beta chain turned up a few times. A v3.0 immunoSEQ assay was performed at survey level. Sequencing was performed with immunoSEQ multiplex PCR; in TCRdb, only in-frame clones are kept and a portion is missing. The sample shows about 20,000 clones, about 80% of them seen only once. People in the study who had HIV all got their treatment in the United States. This sample is drawn from a study of long-term antiretroviral therapy in people with HIV. This receptor was taken from a woman between 40 and 55 years old with HIV. The material was unsorted PBMCs, obtained 0.2 years after starting antiretroviral therapy.

CDR3 residues: CASSPGGRGYTF. CDR3 nucleotides: TGTGCCAGCAGCCCAGGGGGCAGGGGCTACACCTTC. The V and J genes are TRBV7-9 and TRBJ1-2; 8 bases match TRBD1. The germline V gene encodes CDR1 SEHNR and CDR2 FQNEAQ (reference sequence). Trimming cost V 5 bases and J 8 bases; bases outside gene matches: 4. This CDR3 is 12 amino acids long.